A selection of T cell receptor beta chains follows, all from one sample in a study of blood T cell repertoires in COVID-19. TCRdb's copy holds only in-frame clones and misses some; the assay was immunoSEQ multiplex PCR. The sample carries 200,000 to 300,000 clones, over 70% recorded once. Sequences were obtained from peripheral blood. The receptors shown here come from an elderly woman with acute or convalescent COVID-19. Each CDR3 is given with its conserved first and last residue. A D gene is named only where the DNA matches it firmly. Clone size, where shown, is once, few, many, or a class for clones that have expanded.

V gene,clone size,J gene,D gene,CDR3 protein,CDR3 DNA
TRBV25-1,NA,TRBJ2-5,NA,CASSYRSGETQYF,TGTGCCAGCAGTTATCGTTCGGGGGAGACCCAGTACTTC
TRBV5-1,NA,TRBJ1-3,NA,CASSRMTYGSGNTIYF,TGCGCCAGCAGCCGGATGACATACGGCTCTGGAAACACCATATATTTT
TRBV5-6,NA,TRBJ1-2,NA,CASSLVGDGYTF,TGTGCCAGCAGCTTGGTCGGAGATGGCTACACCTTC
TRBV9,NA,TRBJ1-2,TRBD1,CASSARDRVHGYTF,TGTGCCAGCAGCGCCCGGGACAGGGTTCATGGCTACACCTTC
TRBV6-5,NA,TRBJ1-1,NA,CASSLGANTEAFF,TGTGCCAGCAGTCTGGGCGCGAACACTGAAGCTTTCTTT
TRBV19,NA,TRBJ2-7,TRBD2,CASRNPGTSGTGEQYF,TGTGCCAGTAGAAACCCCGGGACTAGCGGGACGGGCGAGCAGTACTTC
TRBV4-1,NA,TRBJ1-3,TRBD1,CASSQPGQGRNTIYF,TGCGCCAGCAGCCAGCCGGGACAGGGGAGAAACACCATATATTTT
TRBV5-4,NA,TRBJ2-1,TRBD1,CASSRDRYNEQFF,TGTGCCAGCAGCCGGGACAGGTACAATGAGCAGTTCTTC
TRBV6-5,once,TRBJ2-3,TRBD2,CATRTSGSVPDTQYF,TGTGCCACAAGGACTAGCGGGAGTGTGCCAGATACGCAGTATTTT
TRBV6-1,few,TRBJ1-5,NA,CASSEAPRAHF,TGTGCCAGCAGTGAAGCCCCGCGAGCGCATTTT
TRBV2,NA,TRBJ2-5,TRBD2,CASSEGGGRRETQYF,TGTGCCAGCAGTGAAGGTGGCGGGAGGCGAGAGACCCAGTACTTC
TRBV5-4,NA,TRBJ1-5,NA,CASSGQYSNQPQHF,TGTGCCAGCAGCGGACAGTATAGCAATCAGCCCCAGCATTTT
TRBV19,NA,TRBJ1-1,NA,CASSIGGGNTEAFF,TGTGCCAGTAGTATTGGAGGAGGGAACACTGAAGCTTTCTTT
TRBV9,few,TRBJ2-3,TRBD2,CASSVGGGADTQYF,TGTGCCAGCAGCGTAGGTGGGGGGGCAGATACGCAGTATTTT
TRBV6-5,NA,TRBJ1-1,NA,CASSYNGQGNTEAFF,TGTGCCAGCAGTTACAATGGGCAGGGGAACACTGAAGCTTTCTTT
TRBV14,NA,TRBJ1-2,NA,CASSQGPGSTNYGYTF,TGTGCCAGCAGCCAAGGCCCAGGGTCAACCAACTATGGCTACACCTTC
TRBV7-2,NA,TRBJ2-7,TRBD2,CASSLTPGLVSYEQYF,TGTGCCAGCAGCTTAACCCCGGGACTAGTCTCCTACGAGCAGTACTTC
TRBV5-5,few,TRBJ1-1,NA,CASSSRLLNTEAFF,TGTGCCAGCAGCTCCCGGTTGTTGAACACTGAAGCTTTCTTT
TRBV4-2,NA,TRBJ2-5,NA,CASSQDAGASQETQYF,TGTGCCAGCAGCCAAGATGCGGGGGCCTCCCAAGAGACCCAGTACTTC
TRBV6-5,once,TRBJ1-6,TRBD1,CASSWTGADNSPLHF,TGTGCCAGCAGCTGGACAGGGGCAGATAATTCACCCCTCCACTTT
TRBV6-5,once,TRBJ2-3,TRBD2,CASSSRSGRGDTQYF,TGTGCCAGCAGTTCCCGTAGCGGGAGAGGAGATACGCAGTATTTT
TRBV3-1/TRBV3-2,NA,TRBJ2-5,TRBD2,CASSQAGGQQETQYF,TGTGCCAGCAGCCAAGCGGGAGGGCAACAAGAGACCCAGTACTTC
TRBV7-9,NA,TRBJ2-2,NA,CASSRDTANTGELFF,TGTGCCAGCAGCCGCGACACCGCGAACACCGGGGAGCTGTTTTTT
TRBV5-1,few,TRBJ1-1,NA,CASSLEGQMNTEAFF,TGCGCCAGCAGCTTGGAGGGACAAATGAACACTGAAGCTTTCTTT
TRBV18,NA,TRBJ1-2,TRBD1,CASSPGQRYGYTF,TGTGCCAGCTCACCGGGACAGCGCTATGGCTACACCTTC
TRBV9,NA,TRBJ2-6,NA,CASSNRHHSGANVLTF,TGTGCCAGCAGCAATCGACACCACTCTGGGGCCAACGTCCTGACTTTC
TRBV24-1,NA,TRBJ2-5,NA,CATSDSRGTGETQYF,TGTGCCACCAGTGATAGCAGGGGCACGGGAGAGACCCAGTACTTC
TRBV27,NA,TRBJ2-1,TRBD2,CASSPRLAGGRYNEQFF,TGTGCCAGCAGTCCGAGACTAGCGGGAGGGCGCTACAATGAGCAGTTCTTC
TRBV5-1,NA,TRBJ2-7,TRBD1,CASRPGTGSYEQYF,TGCGCCAGCAGGCCCGGGACAGGATCCTACGAGCAGTACTTC
TRBV3-1/TRBV3-2,NA,TRBJ2-7,NA,CASSPRQTYEQYF,TGTGCCAGCAGCCCCCGACAGACCTACGAGCAGTACTTC
TRBV4-3,NA,TRBJ1-1,NA,CASSQLQGNTEAFF,TGCGCCAGCAGCCAACTACAGGGAAACACTGAAGCTTTCTTT
TRBV11-2,NA,TRBJ2-3,TRBD2,CASTSRGGVTDTQYF,TGTGCCAGCACCTCCCGGGGGGGAGTGACAGATACGCAGTATTTT
TRBV14,NA,TRBJ1-6,NA,CASRQGSYNSPLHF,TGTGCCAGCAGGCAGGGATCCTATAATTCACCCCTCCACTTT
TRBV2,few,TRBJ2-1,NA,CASSSGDGFYEQFF,TGTGCCAGCAGTAGTGGAGATGGGTTCTATGAGCAGTTCTTC
TRBV11-3,many,TRBJ2-2,TRBD2,CASSLTSGSFGGELFF,TGTGCCAGCAGCCTGACTAGCGGGTCATTCGGCGGGGAGCTGTTTTTT
TRBV13,NA,TRBJ1-2,NA,CASSLRETGTYYGYTF,TGTGCCAGCAGCTTACGGGAAACAGGGACCTATTATGGCTACACCTTC